The clone carrying this TCR beta chain was seen ten or more times. Its antigen is unknown. The junction departs from the called germline gene at one end, perhaps through a read error. This sample is part of a study of T-cell memory formation after mild COVID-19. Study as a whole: Largely, the TCR clusters proved donor specific.

Broader study findings: Clones that shrank (day 15 to 85) were balanced CD4/CD8, whereas later expanders leaned CD4+.

This CDR3 region has 12 residues. Sample barcodes and UMIs were carried by the TCR alpha and TCR beta cDNA libraries that 5'RACE generated with constant-segment primers. Using its own MiXCR run on the 5' RACE reads, TCRdb lists one record per CDR3 protein. In the table there are 550,000 to 600,000 distinct CDR3 sequences, about 20% of which are singletons. The chain recombines TRBV12-3 or TRBV12-4 with TRBJ1-5, with TRBD1 as a possible D gene (5 bases). The sequence was collected from an adult woman who had mild COVID-19 (a few samples of this study predate the infection). Cell type and time point are not known. The sample taken for sequencing was PBMCs or a T cell subset sorted from them (not recorded which). This chain's CDR3 is CASSLGDQPQHF. CDR3 DNA: TGTGCCAGCAGCTTAGGGGATCAGCCCCAGCATTTT.